The clone carrying this T cell receptor beta chain occurred many times. Construction of TCR beta libraries relied on iRepertoire HTBI primers and on Arm-PCR targeting CDR3 regions. TCRdb used MiXCR to reprocess the multiplex PCR reads, holding one entry per CDR3 protein. The data show about 450,000 distinct CDR3 sequences, 16% seen once. Time point of the sample: newly diagnosed GD, antithyroid drugs for less than 3 months. Making the TCR library involved RNA that had been extracted from PBMCs. This entry is derived from a study of regulatory T cells in long-lasting Graves disease. V was clipped by 4 bases and J by 5 bases; unmatched bases: 5. The germline V gene has CDR1 GTSNPN and CDR2 SVGIG (reference sequence). The CDR3 is 15 amino acids. These records were also assigned to another study, of T cells in Graves' hyperthyroidism and ophthalmopathy.

The sequencing used peripheral blood mononuclear cells (PBMCs), collected at new diagnosis, from a patient treated with antithyroid drugs. The TCR was taken from a woman in her 30s with Graves disease. The V call is TRBV30, the J call TRBJ2-2; 12 bases are shared with TRBD2. This chain's CDR3 is CAWTSGRAGTGELFF. The CDR3 DNA follows: TGTGCCTGGACTAGCGGGAGGGCCGGTACCGGGGAGCTGTTTTTT.